This passage covers 22 T cell receptor beta chains from one sample sequenced in a study of blood T cell repertoires in COVID-19. Only in-frame clones appear in the TCRdb table, and some are missing; sequencing was by immunoSEQ multiplex PCR. Here the sample spans about 300,000 clones, about nine tenths being singletons. Sequencing was carried out using PBMCs or T cells enriched from blood (not recorded which). All receptors derive from a man aged 25 to 40 who had recovered from COVID-19.

The rearrangement links TRBV3-1 (or the pseudogene TRBV3-2) to TRBJ2-1, with a tentative D call TRBD2 (5 bases). The germline CDR1 and CDR2 sequences are LGHDT and YNNKEL (reference sequence). There are 13 residues in the CDR3. Deletions cut 5 bases from V and 3 bases from J, with 8 bases between. The CDR3 here is CASSSGNYNEQFF. In nucleotides, the CDR3 is TGTGCCAGCAGCTCCGGGAACTACAATGAGCAGTTCTTC.

The chain joins TRBV30 to TRBJ1-2, with D possibly TRBD1 on 6 matching bases. The CDR3 loop spans 15 amino acids. CDR1 is GTSNPN and CDR2 is SVGIG in the germline V gene (reference sequence). Trimming took off 4 bases at V and 2 bases at J, with 17 bases between the two ends. In DNA, the CDR3 is TGTGCCTGGAACCTCGGGGGGCTCTCGAACTATGGCTACACCTTC. It encodes CAWNLGGLSNYGYTF. Variable domain in full (rest from reference TRBV30 and TRBJ1-2): SQTIHQWPATLVQPVGSPLSLECTVEGTSNPNLYWYRQAAGRGLQLLFYSVGIGQISSEVPQNLSASRPQDRQFILSSKKLLLSDSGFYLCAWNLGGLSNYGYTFGSGTRLTVV.

The chain employs TRBV10-2 and TRBJ2-4, with D perhaps TRBD1 (6 bases). This CDR3 comprises 13 residues. CDR1 WSHSY and CDR2 SAAADI come from the germline V gene. Trimming cost V 7 bases and J 3 bases, with 10 bases left between them. CDR3 DNA sequence: TGCGCCAGCACAGGGGCACTCAAAAACATTCAGTACTTC. Translated: CASTGALKNIQYF.

The rearrangement uses TRBV6-5 and TRBJ1-1; possible D gene TRBD1, 6 bases. The CDR3 runs to 12 residues. The V end lost 7 bases, the J end lost 5 bases, and 11 bases lay between the germline ends. The germline CDR1 and CDR2 sequences are MNHEY and SVGAGI. The DNA of the CDR3 is TGTGCCAGCATTATAGGGGGAACTGAAGCTTTCTTT. Residues: CASIIGGTEAFF.

The chain recombines TRBV6-5 with TRBJ2-7, with unresolved D. Germline V gives CDR1 MNHEY, CDR2 SVGAGI. This CDR3 has 12 amino acids. Trimming removed 5 bases from V and 6 bases from J, with 11 bases in between. The DNA of the CDR3 is TGTGCCAGCAGTCCCCATTTCGGCGAGCAGTACTTC. It codes for CASSPHFGEQYF.

The chain links TRBV29-1 to TRBJ2-7, with D perhaps TRBD1 (5 bases). The V gene's germline CDR1 is SQVTM and CDR2 ANQGSEA. CDR3 length: 13 amino acids. V was shortened by 7 bases and J by 6 bases, with 19 bases between the two germline ends. For the CDR3, the DNA is TGCAGCGCCGGAAGGGGTAGATGGGGCGAGCAGTACTTC. Amino acid sequence: CSAGRGRWGEQYF.

V usage is TRBV19 and J usage is TRBJ1-5, with no clear D. There are 13 residues in the CDR3. Between the trimmed V and J ends, which lost 6 bases and 4 bases, there was a span of 10 bases. Germline-derived CDR1 and CDR2 are LNHDA and SQIVND (reference sequence). The CDR3 region is CASSGRANQPQHF. The CDR3 region has the DNA TGTGCCAGTAGCGGAAGAGCGAATCAGCCCCAGCATTTT. The full variable domain, in which reference TRBV19 and TRBJ1-5 provide the parts outside the CDR3, is DGGITQSPKYLFRKEGQNVTLSCEQNLNHDAMYWYRQDPGQGLRLIYYSQIVNDFQKGDIAEGYSVSREKKESFPLTVTSAQKNPTAFYLCASSGRANQPQHFGDGTRLSIL.

This clone was seen just once. The chain joins TRBV11-3 to TRBJ2-3, with a weak D call TRBD2 (7 bases). There are 16 residues in the CDR3. CDR1 and CDR2 (germline): SGHNT, YENEEA. V shed 4 bases and J shed 2 bases, with 16 bases lying between them. For the CDR3, the DNA is TGTGCCAGCAGCTCCCGGGGAGGGGGAACCACAGATACGCAGTATTTT. Its protein product is CASSSRGGGTTDTQYF.

The chain couples TRBV29-1 to TRBJ2-7; TRBD1 agrees at 7 bases. V dropped 2 bases and J dropped 0; count of bases not matched to a gene: 4. The germline CDR1 and CDR2 sequences are SQVTM and ANQGSEA. The length of the CDR3 is 14 residues. CDR3 amino acids: CSVENRGLSYEQYF. The CDR3 coding sequence is TGCAGCGTTGAAAACAGGGGCCTCTCCTACGAGCAGTACTTC.

This clone was detected only once. The V and J genes are TRBV28 and TRBJ2-5; TRBD1 matches 7 bases. V was clipped by 5 bases and J by 3 bases; unmatched bases: 6. Germline values: CDR1 MDHEN, CDR2 SYDVKM. The CDR3 is made up of 14 amino acids. The CDR3 here is CASSQYDREETQYF. As DNA, the CDR3 is TGTGCCAGCAGTCAATATGACAGGGAAGAGACCCAGTACTTC.

The chain couples TRBV14 to TRBJ2-7, with 11 bases that match TRBD1. The CDR3 covers 16 residues. Per germline, CDR1 SGHDN and CDR2 FVKESK. J lost 2 bases, V lost 4 bases, and 7 bases had no gene match. The CDR3 DNA is TGTGCCAGCAGCCCGACCGGGACAGGGGGTACCTACGAGCAGTACTTC. Encoded protein: CASSPTGTGGTYEQYF. The full variable domain, in which reference TRBV14 and TRBJ2-7 provide the parts outside the CDR3, is EAGVTQFPSHSVIEKGQTVTLRCDPISGHDNLYWYRRVMGKEIKFLLHFVKESKQDESGMPNNRFLAERTGGTYSTLKVQPAELEDSGVYFCASSPTGTGGTYEQYFGPGTRLTVT.

Details on this clone: Relative to the germline gene, one junction end is altered; a read error may explain this. J is TRBJ1-4 and V is TRBV4-1, with TRBD1 as a possible D gene (6 bases). Germline-derived CDR1 and CDR2 are MGHRA and YSYEKL. This CDR3 region has 14 residues. CDR3 sequence (DNA): TGCGTCAGCAGCCAAGATAACAGGGTAGAAAAACTGTTTTTT. Amino acid sequence: CVSSQDNRVEKLFF.

This chain connects TRBV6-6 to TRBJ1-4; D is possibly TRBD1 (5 bases). CDR1 and CDR2 from the germline V gene are MNHNY and SVGAGI (reference sequence). Trimming pared 5 bases from V and 11 bases from J, leaving 18 bases between. This CDR3 has 14 amino acids. The CDR3 sequence is CASSKDSIATKLFF. As DNA, the CDR3 is TGTGCCAGCAGTAAAGACAGTATCGCGACCAAACTGTTTTTT.

The chain couples TRBV3-1 (or the pseudogene TRBV3-2) to TRBJ1-2; TRBD1 is a possible D gene (5 bases). V was cut by 0 bases and J by 4 bases, with 12 bases left in between. Germline CDR1 LGHDT, CDR2 YNNKEL (reference sequence). The CDR3 runs 15 residues. The CDR3 DNA reads as TGTGCCAGCAGCCAAGATTCGCAGGGCCGCTATGGCTACACCTTC. This gives the protein CASSQDSQGRYGYTF.

This rearrangement joins TRBV28 to TRBJ1-2; D is unclear. CDR1 is MDHEN, CDR2 SYDVKM, per germline. The germline V and J ends were trimmed by 7 bases and 6 bases, with 21 bases remaining between them. The CDR3 totals 15 residues. CDR3 in DNA: TGTGCCAGCACCACCCATCCCCCCGGGGTCGATGGCTACACCTTC. Its protein is CASTTHPPGVDGYTF.

To note about this clone: This may arise from a read error, as a much more abundant clone is one base away. The rearrangement joins TRBV14 to TRBJ2-7, with TRBD1 identical over 7 bases. Losses at the gene ends were 4 bases for V and 2 bases for J; bases not matched to a gene: 2. CDR1 SGHDN and CDR2 FVKESK come from the germline V gene. The CDR3 runs to 13 residues. CDR3 bases: TGTGCCAGCAGCCGGGACAGCACCTACGAGCAGTACTTC. It codes for CASSRDSTYEQYF.

This chain uses TRBV3-1 (or the pseudogene TRBV3-2) with TRBJ1-1, with D hard to call. CDR1 is LGHDT, CDR2 YNNKEL, per germline (reference sequence). The CDR3 loop spans 13 amino acids. V lost 4 bases and J lost 0, with 6 bases in between. CDR3 sequence: CASSRLVNTEAFF. CDR3 coding DNA: TGTGCCAGCAGCCGACTGGTGAACACTGAAGCTTTCTTT.

The DNA of the CDR3 is TGCGCCAGCAGCTTGACACCATATGGACAGGGGAGCTCCTATAATTCACCCCTCCACTTT. It encodes CASSLTPYGQGSSYNSPLHF. This chain joins TRBV5-1 and TRBJ1-6; 9 bases match TRBD1. CDR3 size: 20 residues. V lost 1 base, J lost 0 bases, and 11 bases stayed unmatched. Germline V gene lookup returns CDR1 SGHRS and CDR2 YFSETQ.

The chain couples TRBV19 to TRBJ2-2; 8 positions match TRBD2. The trim removed 1 base at V and 6 bases at J, leaving 10 bases unmatched. Germline lookup yields CDR1 LNHDA and CDR2 SQIVND (reference sequence). CDR3 length: 17 residues. CDR3 coding DNA: TGTGCCAGTAGTATAGGCCGAGGACTAGCCACCGCCGGGGAGCTGTTTTTT. Amino acids: CASSIGRGLATAGELFF.

The J gene is TRBJ1-4, the V gene TRBV7-9; maybe TRBD1 (6 bases). Germline loops: CDR1 SEHNR, CDR2 FQNEAQ (reference sequence). The CDR3 runs 15 residues. V dropped 5 bases and J dropped 8 bases, with 18 bases sitting between them. CDR3 residues: CASSNRVFRKEKLFF. CDR3 in DNA: TGTGCCAGCAGCAACAGGGTGTTTAGAAAGGAAAAACTGTTTTTT.

The rearrangement joins TRBV5-1 to TRBJ2-7; TRBD1 might be the D (5 bases). Germline lookup yields CDR1 SGHRS and CDR2 YFSETQ. This CDR3 region has 14 residues. V was shortened by 1 base and J by 5 bases, with 13 bases between the two germline ends. The CDR3 DNA is TGCGCCAGCAGCTTGTCGCAGGGTGCGGACGAGCAGTACTTC. It encodes CASSLSQGADEQYF.

The rearrangement links TRBV7-9 to TRBJ2-1, with 9 bases lining up with TRBD2. J lost 2 bases, V lost 4 bases, and 9 bases had no gene match. The CDR3 length is 17 residues. Germline CDR1 and CDR2: SEHNR and FQNEAQ (reference sequence). The CDR3: CASSSRGTSYAYNEQFF. CDR3 nucleotides: TGTGCCAGCAGCTCACGAGGGACTAGCTACGCCTACAATGAGCAGTTCTTC.